This T cell receptor (beta chain) stems from a study of T cell repertoires in cytomegalovirus infection. Overall study context: Alongside well-studied HLA-B-restricted CMV epitopes, recently identified HLA-C-restricted CMV epitopes were also used. From public TCR beta signatures came an indication of both CMV infection and matching HLA type.

This clonotype was found a few times. Its antigen is unidentified. Study-level results: HLA-C-restricted CMV-specific TCR beta clonotypes prevailed in the ex vivo response. Carriers of CMV and the relevant HLA type were discriminated by public TCR beta frequency.

V dropped 0 bases and J dropped 5 bases, with 10 bases sitting between them. Germline lookup yields CDR1 SGHAT and CDR2 FQNNGV. The CDR3 loop spans 14 amino acids. TCRdb recomputed calls from the reads with MiXCR, one row per CDR3 protein. The data hold around 430,000 distinct CDR3 sequences, with under 55% observed a single time. The rearrangement joins TRBV11-2 to TRBJ2-5; D gene ambiguous. This sequence was found in a human donor in good health (CMV status not recorded). Some clones in this sample may be carry-over from other donors' samples. Sequencing was performed on cultured PBMCs, taken from culture after CMV antigen stimulation. The CDR3 sequence: CASSLEELSETQYF. Written as DNA, the CDR3 is TGTGCCAGCAGCTTAGAGGAGCTCAGTGAGACCCAGTACTTC.